This T cell receptor beta chain was identified in a study of chemoradiotherapy in HPV16-positive cancers. Study-level points and caveats: Candidate HPV-specific clones and E7-related TCR motifs grew in tumor during treatment. HPV-responsive T-cell expansion during chemoradiotherapy was linked to improved recurrence-free survival in HPV16-positive patients.

This clone has a single count. Its target is unknown. Trimming removed 5 bases at V and 3 bases at J, with 10 bases between. The CDR3 extends over 13 amino acids. Germline CDR1 is MDHEN and CDR2 is SYDVKM. Profiled with immunoSEQ multiplex PCR; TCRdb holds only in-frame clones, not every one. In the table there are about 8,000 clones, over 75% of which are singletons. The TCR was taken from a human donor with HPV-associated anogenital cancer. The sample was tumor tissue, taken from a patient who underwent chemoradiotherapy. V usage is TRBV28 and J usage is TRBJ1-1, with D possibly being TRBD1 (5 bases). CDR3 in amino acids: CASSPQGHTEAFF. CDR3 nucleotide sequence: TGTGCCAGCAGTCCCCAGGGTCACACTGAAGCTTTCTTT.